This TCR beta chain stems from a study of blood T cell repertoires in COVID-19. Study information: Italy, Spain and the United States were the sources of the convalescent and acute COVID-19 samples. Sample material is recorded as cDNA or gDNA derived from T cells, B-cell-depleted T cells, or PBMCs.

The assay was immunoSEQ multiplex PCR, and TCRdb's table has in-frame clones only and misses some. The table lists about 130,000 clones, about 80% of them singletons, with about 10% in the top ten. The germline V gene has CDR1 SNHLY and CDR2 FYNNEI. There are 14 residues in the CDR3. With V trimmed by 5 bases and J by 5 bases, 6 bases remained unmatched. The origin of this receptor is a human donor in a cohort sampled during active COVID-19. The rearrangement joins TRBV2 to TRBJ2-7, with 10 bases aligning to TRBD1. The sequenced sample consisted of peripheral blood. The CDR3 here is CASSRDRGKDEQYF. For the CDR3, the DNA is TGTGCCAGCAGTAGGGACAGGGGAAAGGACGAGCAGTACTTC.